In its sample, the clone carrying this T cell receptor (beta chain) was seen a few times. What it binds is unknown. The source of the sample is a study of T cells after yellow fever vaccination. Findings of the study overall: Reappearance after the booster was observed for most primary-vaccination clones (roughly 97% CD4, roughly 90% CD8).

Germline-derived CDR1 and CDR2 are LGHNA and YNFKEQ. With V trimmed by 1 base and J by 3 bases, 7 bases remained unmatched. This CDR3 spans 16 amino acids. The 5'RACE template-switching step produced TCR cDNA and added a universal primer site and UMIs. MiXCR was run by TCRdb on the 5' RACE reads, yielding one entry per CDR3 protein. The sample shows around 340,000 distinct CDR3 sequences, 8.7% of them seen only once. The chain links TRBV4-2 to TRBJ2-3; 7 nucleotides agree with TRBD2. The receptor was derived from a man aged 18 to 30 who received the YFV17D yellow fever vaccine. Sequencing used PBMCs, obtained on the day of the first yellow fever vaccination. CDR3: CASSQVTGGMTDTQYF. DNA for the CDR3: TGTGCCAGCAGCCAAGTAACCGGGGGGATGACAGATACGCAGTATTTT.